This T cell receptor beta chain was sequenced for a study of blood T cell repertoires in COVID-19. Study details: COVID-19 samples from acute and convalescent phases originated in the United States, Italy and Spain.

The authors' processing: Estimates of nucleated cell counts were drawn from the amplification of reference gene primers. Repertoires were generated with immunoSEQ multiplex PCR, while TCRdb's copy carries only in-frame clones and drops some. V, J and clone size were drawn from that table, and D and trimming were deduced from the DNA. The data contain about 250,000 clones, approximately 90% of them seen just once; the ten biggest clones take up 3% to 3.5%. The sequence was collected from a young man with active or convalescent COVID-19. The specimen sequenced was peripheral blood.

The CDR3 region has the DNA TGTGCCACCAGCAGAGGATCCGGGACAGCTGGAAACACCATATATTTT. This translates into CATSRGSGTAGNTIYF. The chain couples TRBV15 to TRBJ1-3; 7 bases align to TRBD1. Germline loops: CDR1 LNHNV, CDR2 YYDKDF (reference sequence). With 1 base clipped from V and 2 bases from J, the junction kept 5 bases outside the gene matches. There are 16 residues in the CDR3.